This section outlines one TCR beta chain sequence together with its context. The sample comes from a study of Ad26.COV2.S vaccination and SARS-CoV-2 variants. The germline V gene encodes CDR1 LNHDA and CDR2 SQIVND (reference sequence). The CDR3 sequence is 15 residues long. V was cut by 3 bases and J by 4 bases, with 14 bases left in between. Sequencing was performed with immunoSEQ multiplex PCR; in TCRdb, only in-frame clones are kept and a portion is missing. The table has about 480,000 clones, around 88% seen once. Treatment of the sample: 15 to 20 received Ad26.COV2.S at low or high dose, single or two shots; five or six received placebo; per-sample allocation not given. At day 63 after the first vaccine or placebo injection, samples were drawn.

The sequences come from peripheral blood, collected in a trial of Ad26.COV2.S vaccine versus placebo. This chain links TRBV19 with TRBJ2-3; D is possibly TRBD1 or TRBD2 (5 bases each). This clonotype was sampled from a person between 18 and 65 years old who received the Ad26.COV2.S COVID-19 vaccine or a placebo. CDR3 coding DNA: TGTGCCAGTAGTATGGGGGTCGGGCCGGCAGATACGCAGTATTTT. It is translated as CASSMGVGPADTQYF.